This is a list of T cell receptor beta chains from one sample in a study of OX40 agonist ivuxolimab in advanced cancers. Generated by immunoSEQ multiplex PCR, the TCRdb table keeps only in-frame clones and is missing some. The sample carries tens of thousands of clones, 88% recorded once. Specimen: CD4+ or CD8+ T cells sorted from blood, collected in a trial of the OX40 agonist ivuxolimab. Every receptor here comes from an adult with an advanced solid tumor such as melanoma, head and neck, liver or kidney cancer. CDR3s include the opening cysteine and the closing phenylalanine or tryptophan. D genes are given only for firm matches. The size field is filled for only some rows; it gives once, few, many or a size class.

CDR3nt: TGTGCCAGCAGCTTGTTGGAGACCCAGTACTTC
CDR3aa: CASSLLETQYF
v_gene: TRBV7-8
d_gene: .
j_gene: TRBJ2-5
abundance: .

CDR3nt: TGTGCCGGCAACGAGCAGTACTTC
CDR3aa: CAGNEQYF
v_gene: TRBV6-5
d_gene: .
j_gene: TRBJ2-7
abundance: .

CDR3nt: TGTGCCAGCAAGCAGGGGGCCTACTCTGGAAACACCATATATTTT
CDR3aa: CASKQGAYSGNTIYF
v_gene: TRBV6-1
d_gene: TRBD1
j_gene: TRBJ1-3
abundance: few

CDR3nt: TGTGCCAGCAGTCCGCGACAGGGTCGAGCTAATGAAAAACTGTTTTTT
CDR3aa: CASSPRQGRANEKLFF
v_gene: TRBV28
d_gene: TRBD1
j_gene: TRBJ1-4
abundance: .

CDR3nt: TGTGCCAGCTCACCAGGGCTCGGGACAGGAGGAAACACCATATATTTT
CDR3aa: CASSPGLGTGGNTIYF
v_gene: TRBV18
d_gene: TRBD1
j_gene: TRBJ1-3
abundance: .

CDR3nt: TGCAGCGTTGAAGGGACAGGGGGCGGGTACACTGAAGCTTTCTTT
CDR3aa: CSVEGTGGGYTEAFF
v_gene: TRBV29-1
d_gene: TRBD1
j_gene: TRBJ1-1
abundance: few

CDR3nt: TGTGCCAGCAGCTTAGCCCGGAGGGTGGGGGAGCAGTACTTC
CDR3aa: CASSLARRVGEQYF
v_gene: TRBV7-9
d_gene: .
j_gene: TRBJ2-7
abundance: few

CDR3nt: TGTGCCAGCAGCTTAGCGGCTAGCGACCTCTACAATGAGCAGTTCTTC
CDR3aa: CASSLAASDLYNEQFF
v_gene: TRBV7-6
d_gene: .
j_gene: TRBJ2-1
abundance: .

CDR3nt: TGTGCCAGCAGCTGGTTGGGACTAGCGGGAAATGAGCAGTTCTTC
CDR3aa: CASSWLGLAGNEQFF
v_gene: TRBV9
d_gene: TRBD2
j_gene: TRBJ2-1
abundance: .

CDR3nt: TGTGCCAGCAGTGTCACCGGGAGATTGGGTGGGGAGCTGTTTTTT
CDR3aa: CASSVTGRLGGELFF
v_gene: TRBV2
d_gene: .
j_gene: TRBJ2-2
abundance: .

CDR3nt: TGCAGCGTACTAAGGGGGACAGGGGGCAGGGGCGAGCAGTACTTC
CDR3aa: CSVLRGTGGRGEQYF
v_gene: TRBV29-1
d_gene: TRBD1
j_gene: TRBJ2-7
abundance: once

CDR3nt: TGCGCCAGCAGCCAACTAGCGGGAGGGTTAACCGGGGAGCTGTTTTTT
CDR3aa: CASSQLAGGLTGELFF
v_gene: TRBV4-1
d_gene: TRBD2
j_gene: TRBJ2-2
abundance: .

CDR3nt: TGTGCCAGCAGCGGCCCCGATGGCTACACCTTC
CDR3aa: CASSGPDGYTF
v_gene: TRBV9
d_gene: .
j_gene: TRBJ1-2
abundance: .

CDR3nt: TGTGCCAGCACGGCGGGAGTACTCTTGAATGAGCAGTTCTTC
CDR3aa: CASTAGVLLNEQFF
v_gene: TRBV9
d_gene: TRBD2
j_gene: TRBJ2-1
abundance: .

CDR3nt: TGTGCCAGCGTAGGAGTGGCTAGCCGGAGTGGTGAGCAGTTCTTC
CDR3aa: CASVGVASRSGEQFF
v_gene: TRBV2
d_gene: .
j_gene: TRBJ2-1
abundance: .